These 9 T cell receptor beta chains came from one sample sequenced in a study of T-cell reconstitution after alpha-beta-depleted transplantation in children. Library preparation (for TCRbeta) was performed with unique molecular identifiers. Using its own MiXCR run on the PCR reads, TCRdb lists one record per CDR3 protein. The repertoire holds 150,000 to 200,000 distinct CDR3 sequences, with roughly 7.5% as singletons. The material sequenced was PBMCs from the stem cell graft donor, taken from the stem cell graft. All receptors come from a human donor who donated a stem cell graft to a child with Wiskott-Aldrich syndrome.

This clonotype has ten or more counts. This rearrangement joins TRBV7-9 to TRBJ2-3, with 10 bases that match TRBD2. The CDR3 length is 15 residues. V shed 2 bases, J shed 4 bases, and the junction held 3 bases outside the gene matches. Germline assignment: CDR1 SEHNR and CDR2 FQNEAQ (reference sequence). CDR3 in DNA: TGTGCCAGCAGCTTACTAGCGGGAGCAGCAGATACGCAGTATTTT. It translates to CASSLLAGAADTQYF.

This clonotype was seen at least ten times. The V call is TRBV5-1, the J call TRBJ1-6; D ambiguous. Trimming removed 5 bases at V and 7 bases at J, with 16 bases between. Per germline, CDR1 SGHRS and CDR2 YFSETQ. The CDR3 is made up of 15 amino acids. Here the CDR3 DNA reads TGCGCCAGCAGTCAAAGGCCGGGCCGGAATTCACCCCTCCACTTT. Amino acid sequence: CASSQRPGRNSPLHF.

This clonotype ranks as medium-sized. The chain carries TRBV12-3 or TRBV12-4 and TRBJ2-3, with D tentatively TRBD2 (6 bases). Deletions cut 5 bases from V and 1 base from J, with 16 bases between. The CDR3 runs 16 residues. CDR3: CASSNVLAHGTDTQYF. The CDR3 DNA is TGTGCCAGCAGTAACGTGCTAGCGCATGGCACAGATACGCAGTATTTT.

Many counts were recorded for this clonotype. The V and J genes are TRBV6-1 and TRBJ1-2; no reliable D call. The CDR3 spans 13 residues. V gave up 3 bases and J gave up 4 bases, with 9 bases separating them. CDR1 MNHNS and CDR2 SASEGT come from the germline V gene. Here the CDR3 reads CASSDPHRYGYTF. In DNA, the CDR3 is TGTGCCAGCAGTGACCCACATCGCTATGGCTACACCTTC.

This clonotype appeared many times. The chain carries TRBV29-1 and TRBJ2-1; 9 positions match TRBD2. Unmatched junction bases numbered 3, after V lost 3 bases and J lost 9 bases. Germline V CDR1 and CDR2: SQVTM, ANQGSEA. The CDR3 totals 12 residues. The CDR3 here is CSVEEREAEQFF. The CDR3 DNA sequence: TGCAGCGTTGAGGAGCGGGAGGCTGAGCAGTTCTTC.

This clonotype was counted at least ten times. The chain couples TRBV29-1 to TRBJ1-2; 10 positions match TRBD1. Germline lookup yields CDR1 SQVTM and CDR2 ANQGSEA. This CDR3 region has 12 residues. V trimming: 7 bases; J trimming: 4 bases; junction bases outside the gene matches: 3. This chain's CDR3 is CSGGDRGYGYTF. The CDR3 coding sequence is TGCAGCGGGGGGGACAGGGGCTATGGCTACACCTTC. Complete variable domain (other parts from reference TRBV29-1 and TRBJ1-2): SAVISQKPSRDICQRGTSLTIQCQVDSQVTMMFWYRQQPGQSLTLIATANQGSEATYESGFVIDKFPISRPNLTFSTLTVSNMSPEDSSIYLCSGGDRGYGYTFGSGTRLTVV.

This clonotype was counted many times. This chain's CDR3 is CASSPLGASEAFF. CDR3 DNA: TGCGCCAGCAGCCCCCTGGGGGCGTCTGAAGCTTTCTTT. The gene calls are TRBV4-3 and TRBJ1-1, with D possibly TRBD1 on 6 matching bases. The V and J ends lost 4 bases and 6 bases respectively, with 12 bases between them. Per germline, CDR1 LGHNA and CDR2 YSLEER. This CDR3 is 13 amino acids long.

This clonotype was seen at least ten times. V usage is TRBV12-3 or TRBV12-4 and J usage is TRBJ2-1; 10 bases are a match to TRBD2. This CDR3 contains 16 residues. With 7 bases clipped from V and 0 bases from J, the junction kept 6 bases outside the gene matches. CDR3 amino acids: CASTGLAYHSYNEQFF. The CDR3 DNA follows: TGTGCCAGCACGGGACTAGCGTATCACTCCTACAATGAGCAGTTCTTC.

The chain uses TRBV5-1 and TRBJ1-4, with 10 bases identical to TRBD1. Germline values: CDR1 SGHRS, CDR2 YFSETQ. With V trimmed by 0 bases and J by 4 bases, 21 bases remained unmatched. The CDR3 has 22 amino acids. The chain's CDR3 is CASSLGDRGPLAASGGNEKLFF. In nucleotides, the CDR3 is TGCGCCAGCAGCTTGGGGGACAGGGGCCCACTGGCAGCGTCAGGGGGTAATGAAAAACTGTTTTTT.